This T cell receptor (beta chain) was documented in a study of preoperative IRX-2 immunotherapy in early breast cancer. The CDR3 has 14 residues. Germline-derived CDR1 and CDR2 are SQVTM and ANQGSEA. The treatment was: preoperative locoregional IRX-2 cytokine immunotherapy. Preoperative locoregional IRX-2 cytokine immunotherapy was tested in the phase Ib source study. The repertoire was sequenced with immunoSEQ multiplex PCR; TCRdb's copy has only in-frame clones and lacks some. The sample contains some 29,000 clones, around 87% of which appear only once. This clone was counted a single time. The sequence was obtained from a human donor with breast cancer. The chain uses TRBV29-1 and TRBJ2-3; 8 bases are a match to TRBD2. The sample was taken from a patient treated with IRX-2 immunotherapy. DNA for the CDR3: TGCAGTGGGACGGGGGGGGAGGTCACAGATACGCAGTATTTT. Encoded protein: CSGTGGEVTDTQYF.